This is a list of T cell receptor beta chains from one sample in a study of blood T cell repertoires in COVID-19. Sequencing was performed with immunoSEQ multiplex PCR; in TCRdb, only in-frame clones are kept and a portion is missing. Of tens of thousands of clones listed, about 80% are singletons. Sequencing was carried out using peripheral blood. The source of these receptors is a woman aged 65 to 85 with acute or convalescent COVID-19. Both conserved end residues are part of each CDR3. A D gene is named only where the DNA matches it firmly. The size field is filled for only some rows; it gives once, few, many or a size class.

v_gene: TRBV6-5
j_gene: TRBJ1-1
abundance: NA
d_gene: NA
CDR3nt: TGTGCCAGCAGTTACCACCCTAGGGGTTCCACTGAAGCTTTCTTT
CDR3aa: CASSYHPRGSTEAFF

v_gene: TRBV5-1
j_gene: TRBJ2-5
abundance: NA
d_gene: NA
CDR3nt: TGCGCCAGCAGCTTGATCGGACAGAGCCAAGAGACCCAGTACTTC
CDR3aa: CASSLIGQSQETQYF

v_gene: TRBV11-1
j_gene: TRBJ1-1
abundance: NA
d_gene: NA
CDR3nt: TGTGCCAGCAGCTCCATGAACACTGAAGCTTTCTTT
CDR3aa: CASSSMNTEAFF

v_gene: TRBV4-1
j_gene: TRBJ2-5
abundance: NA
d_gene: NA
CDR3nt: TGCGCCAGCAGCCAAGATACTTCCCAAGAGACCCAGTACTTC
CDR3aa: CASSQDTSQETQYF

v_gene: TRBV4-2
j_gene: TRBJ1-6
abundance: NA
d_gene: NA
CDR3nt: TGTGCCAGCAGCCAGGAGGAAAATTCACCCCTCCACTTT
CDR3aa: CASSQEENSPLHF

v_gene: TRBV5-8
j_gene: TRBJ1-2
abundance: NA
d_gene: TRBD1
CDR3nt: TGTGCCAGCAGCTTGGGACAGGGGGCAGACTATGGCTACACCTTC
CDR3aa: CASSLGQGADYGYTF

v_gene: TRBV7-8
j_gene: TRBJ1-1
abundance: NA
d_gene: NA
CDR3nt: TGTGCCAGCAGCTTAGATCCGGGAATCGGTGTTGAAGCTTTCTTT
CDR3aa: CASSLDPGIGVEAFF

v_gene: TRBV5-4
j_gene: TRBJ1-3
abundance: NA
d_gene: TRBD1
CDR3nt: TGTGCCAGCAGCTTGACAGGGGGCACTGGAAACACCATATATTTT
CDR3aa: CASSLTGGTGNTIYF

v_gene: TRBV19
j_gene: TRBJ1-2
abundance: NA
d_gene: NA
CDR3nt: TGTGCCAGTAGTATTCGGTGGCCGGAGTCCTATGGCTACACCTTC
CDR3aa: CASSIRWPESYGYTF

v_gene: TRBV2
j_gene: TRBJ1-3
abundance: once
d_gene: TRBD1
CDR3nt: TGTGCCAGCACTAGACAGGGGAACGCTGGAAACACCATATATTTT
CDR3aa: CASTRQGNAGNTIYF

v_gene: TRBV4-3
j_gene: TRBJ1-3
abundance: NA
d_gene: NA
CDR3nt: TGCGCCAGCAGCCAAGAACTTTCAGGGTTCGGAAACACCATATATTTT
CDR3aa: CASSQELSGFGNTIYF

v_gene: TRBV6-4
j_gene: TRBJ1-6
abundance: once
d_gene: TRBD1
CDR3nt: TGTGCCAGCACCCCGGCGGACAGGGATTCACCCCTCCACTTT
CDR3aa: CASTPADRDSPLHF

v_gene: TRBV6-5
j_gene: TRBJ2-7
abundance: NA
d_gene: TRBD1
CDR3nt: TGTGCCAGCATCCAGGACAGGGGGCGTTACGAGCAGTACTTC
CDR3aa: CASIQDRGRYEQYF

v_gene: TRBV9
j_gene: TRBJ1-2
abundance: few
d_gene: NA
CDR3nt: TGTGCCAGCAGCGTAGGGTTAGGGGATTATGGCTACACCTTC
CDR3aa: CASSVGLGDYGYTF

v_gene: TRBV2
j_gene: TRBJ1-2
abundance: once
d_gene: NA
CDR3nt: TGTGCCAGCAGTTTGTCAACAGTCTATGGCTACACCTTC
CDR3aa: CASSLSTVYGYTF

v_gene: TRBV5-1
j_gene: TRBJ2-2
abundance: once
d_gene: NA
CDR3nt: TGCGCCAGCAGCTGGGTCCCGCTAGGCGCCGGGGAGCTGTTTTTT
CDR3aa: CASSWVPLGAGELFF

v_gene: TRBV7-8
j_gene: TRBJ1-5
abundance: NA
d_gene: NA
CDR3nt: TGTGCCAGCAGCTTATCTCAGGGTAGCAATCAGCCCCAGCATTTT
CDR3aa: CASSLSQGSNQPQHF

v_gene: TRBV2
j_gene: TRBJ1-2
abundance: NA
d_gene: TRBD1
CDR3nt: TGTGCCAGCAGTGAGACAGGGGGAAGATATGGCTACACCTTC
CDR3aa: CASSETGGRYGYTF

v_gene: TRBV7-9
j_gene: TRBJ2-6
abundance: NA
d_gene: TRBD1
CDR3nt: TGTGCCAGCAGCCCGCGGACAGGACGGACCAACGTCCTGACTTTC
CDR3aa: CASSPRTGRTNVLTF

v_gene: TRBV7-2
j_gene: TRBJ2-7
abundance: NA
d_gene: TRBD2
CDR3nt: TGTGCCAGCAGCCCTAGCGGGGGGGGCCCCTACGAGCAGTACTTC
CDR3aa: CASSPSGGGPYEQYF